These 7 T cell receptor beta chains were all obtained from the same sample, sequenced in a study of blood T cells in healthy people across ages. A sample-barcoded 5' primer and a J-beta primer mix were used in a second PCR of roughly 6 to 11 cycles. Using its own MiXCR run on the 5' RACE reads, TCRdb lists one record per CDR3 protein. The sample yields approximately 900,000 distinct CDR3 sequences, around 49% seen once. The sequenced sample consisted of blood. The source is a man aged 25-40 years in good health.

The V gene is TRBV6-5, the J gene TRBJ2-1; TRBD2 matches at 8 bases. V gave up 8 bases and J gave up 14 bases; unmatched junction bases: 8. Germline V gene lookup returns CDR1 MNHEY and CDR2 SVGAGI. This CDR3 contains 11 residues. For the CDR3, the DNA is TGTGCCAGCGGGACCGGGACTAGGGAGTTCTTC. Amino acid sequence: CASGTGTREFF.

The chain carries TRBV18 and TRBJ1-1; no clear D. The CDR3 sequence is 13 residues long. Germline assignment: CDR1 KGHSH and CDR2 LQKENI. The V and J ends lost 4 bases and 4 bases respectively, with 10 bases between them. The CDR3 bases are TGTGCCAGCTCACGGGCATCTGTCACTGAAGCTTTCTTT. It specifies CASSRASVTEAFF.

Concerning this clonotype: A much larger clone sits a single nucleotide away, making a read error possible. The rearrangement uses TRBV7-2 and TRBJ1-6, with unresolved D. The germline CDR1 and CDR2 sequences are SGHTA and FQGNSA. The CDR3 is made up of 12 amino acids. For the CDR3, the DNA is TGTGCCAGCATCTTAATGGGATCACCCCTCCACTTT. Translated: CASILMGSPLHF.

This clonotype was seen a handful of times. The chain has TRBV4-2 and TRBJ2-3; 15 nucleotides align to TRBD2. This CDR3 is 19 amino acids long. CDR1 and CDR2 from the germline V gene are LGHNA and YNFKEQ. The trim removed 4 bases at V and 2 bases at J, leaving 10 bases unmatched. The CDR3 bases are TGTGCCAGCAGCCTTACCGGGACTAGCGGGGGGCTTACCACAGATACGCAGTATTTT. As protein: CASSLTGTSGGLTTDTQYF.

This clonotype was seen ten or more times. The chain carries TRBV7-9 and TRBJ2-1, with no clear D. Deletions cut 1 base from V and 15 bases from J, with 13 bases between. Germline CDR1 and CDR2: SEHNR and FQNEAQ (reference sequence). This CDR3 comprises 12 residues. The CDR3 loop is CASSLDGLTGFF. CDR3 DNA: TGTGCCAGCAGCTTAGACGGCCTCACGGGGTTCTTC.

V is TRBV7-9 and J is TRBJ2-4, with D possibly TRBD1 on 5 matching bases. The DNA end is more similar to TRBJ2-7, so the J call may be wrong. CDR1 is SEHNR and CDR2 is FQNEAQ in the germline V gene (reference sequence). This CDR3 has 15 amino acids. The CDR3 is CASSPTGRKVYEQYF. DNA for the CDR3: TGTGCCAGCAGCCCAACAGGACGGAAGGTCTACGAGCAGTACTTC.

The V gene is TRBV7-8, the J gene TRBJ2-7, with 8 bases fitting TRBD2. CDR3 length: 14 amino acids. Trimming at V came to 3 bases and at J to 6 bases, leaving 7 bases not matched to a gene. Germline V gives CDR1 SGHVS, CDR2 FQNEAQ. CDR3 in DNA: TGTGCCAGCAGCTTGGTAGCGGGGAGGCCCGAGCAGTACTTC. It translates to CASSLVAGRPEQYF.